The 10 T cell receptor beta chains reported below all come from one sample, sequenced in a study of vaccination effects on CD4 cells after COVID-19. The method was immunoSEQ multiplex PCR; TCRdb's version includes in-frame clones alone and lacks a portion of them. The sample records about 20,000 clones, about 74% being singletons. ViraFEST used viral peptide pools to expand antigen-specific CD4+ T cells before sequencing. Subsequent to a culture period of 10 to 11 days, CD4+ T cells were isolated. A PCR test confirmed that the person had SARS-CoV-2 infection between March and December 2020. No antigen has been assigned to these receptors. Sample: CD4+ T cells from PBMCs cultured with SARS-CoV-2 spike peptides, taken before COVID-19 vaccination. Receptors were obtained from a human donor who had a prior SARS-CoV-2 infection.

This clone came up a few times. The V call is TRBV5-1, the J call TRBJ2-1; D may be TRBD1 (6 bases). The germline V gene has CDR1 SGHRS and CDR2 YFSETQ. Trimming removed 3 bases from V and 0 bases from J, with 13 bases in between. CDR3 length: 16 amino acids. The CDR3 DNA follows: TGCGCCAGCAGCTACTTACAGGGCAGCTCCTACAATGAGCAGTTCTTC. This encodes CASSYLQGSSYNEQFF.

The V call is TRBV10-3, the J call TRBJ1-2; perhaps TRBD1 as D (5 bases). V was cut by 6 bases and J by 7 bases, with 15 bases left in between. The germline V gene has CDR1 ENHRY and CDR2 SYGVKD. The CDR3 contains 13 residues. CDR3 nucleotide sequence: TGTGCCATCAGCATCCAGGGTGCCGGTGGCTACACCTTC. It encodes CAISIQGAGGYTF.

This clone was seen a single time. The chain recombines TRBV5-1 with TRBJ2-6; D is undetermined. CDR1 is SGHRS, CDR2 YFSETQ, per germline. With 0 bases removed from V and 4 bases from J, the gap between germline ends came to 8 bases. This CDR3 region has 15 residues. The CDR3: CASSLGALGANVLTF. CDR3 in DNA: TGCGCCAGCAGCTTGGGAGCTCTGGGGGCCAACGTCCTGACTTTC.

This clone was observed a handful of times. The rearrangement joins TRBV3-1 (or the pseudogene TRBV3-2) to TRBJ1-5; D uncertain. CDR3 length: 13 residues. Germline V gives CDR1 LGHDT, CDR2 YNNKEL (reference sequence). The ends were cut back, 1 base at V and 6 bases at J, with 7 bases in the middle. CDR3 sequence reads: CASSQALSQPQHF. The CDR3 coding sequence is TGTGCCAGCAGCCAAGCTCTGAGTCAGCCCCAGCATTTT.

V usage is TRBV7-9 and J usage is TRBJ2-7, with TRBD2 identical over 10 bases. The CDR3 consists of 14 residues. Trimming took 2 bases from V and 2 from J; bases not matched to a gene: 0. CDR1 is SEHNR, CDR2 FQNEAQ, per germline (reference sequence). The CDR3 sequence: CASSLSGGAYEQYF. The CDR3 region has the DNA TGTGCCAGCAGCTTAAGCGGGGGGGCCTACGAGCAGTACTTC.

A single count supports this clone. This chain uses TRBV5-1 with TRBJ2-7; 9 bases agree with TRBD1. Germline-derived CDR1 and CDR2 are SGHRS and YFSETQ. V gave up 8 bases and J gave up 3 bases; unmatched junction bases: 9. This CDR3 has 14 amino acids. CDR3 nucleotides: TGCGCCAGTAGACCTGTGACAGGGGGCTACGAGCAGTACTTC. Translated: CASRPVTGGYEQYF.

The V and J genes are TRBV27 and TRBJ2-7; 8 bases fit TRBD1. The CDR3 covers 16 residues. Unmatched junction bases numbered 7, after V lost 2 bases and J lost 1 base. CDR1 is MNHEY, CDR2 SMNVEV, per germline (reference sequence). The CDR3 is CASSLGAGGISYEQYF. CDR3 sequence (DNA): TGTGCCAGCAGTTTAGGGGCAGGGGGCATATCCTACGAGCAGTACTTC.

The V gene is TRBV2, the J gene TRBJ2-7; 9 bases align to TRBD1. The CDR3 sequence is 13 residues long. Germline V CDR1 and CDR2: SNHLY, FYNNEI. V shed 5 bases and J 9 bases; nucleotides not matched to a gene: 8. CDR3 residues: CASSTTGGSAQYF. In DNA, the CDR3 is TGTGCCAGCAGTACAACAGGGGGCTCAGCGCAGTACTTC. Full variable domain (rest looked up from reference TRBV2 and TRBJ2-7): EPEVTQTPSHQVTQMGQEVILRCVPISNHLYFYWYRQILGQKVEFLVSFYNNEISEKSEIFDDQFSVERPDGSNFTLKIRSTKLEDSAMYFCASSTTGGSAQYFGPGTRLTVT.

This clone was counted only a few times. The V and J genes are TRBV4-2 and TRBJ2-2; D is possibly TRBD1 or TRBD2 (5 bases each). The length of the CDR3 is 17 residues. The V end was cut by 0 bases, the J end by 1 base, with 12 bases between. Germline values: CDR1 LGHNA, CDR2 YNFKEQ. CDR3 DNA sequence: TGTGCCAGCAGCCAAGAGGTACGGGGACGGAACACCGGGGAGCTGTTTTTT. It translates to CASSQEVRGRNTGELFF.

The chain recombines TRBV6-2 or TRBV6-3 with TRBJ1-2; D unclear. V was trimmed by 4 bases and J by 1 base, leaving 10 bases between them. Germline CDR1 reads MNHEY; CDR2 reads SVGEGT. The CDR3 spans 14 residues. CDR3 protein: CASSSGRLNYGYTF. Here the CDR3 DNA reads TGTGCCAGCAGTTCAGGTCGCCTTAACTATGGCTACACCTTC.